This TCR beta chain appears in the sequencing data of a study of OX40 agonist ivuxolimab in advanced cancers. Study information: Ivuxolimab, an antibody acting as an agonist of OX40 (CD134), was used to treat patients. Melanoma, hepatocellular carcinoma, head and neck or renal cell cancer occurred in dose-escalation patients.

Some clones are missing from TCRdb's copy, which holds only in-frame ones; the method was immunoSEQ multiplex PCR. The repertoire includes tens of thousands of clones, about 92% of them detected once, and roughly 9% sits in the top ten. The germline CDR1 and CDR2 sequences are LNHNV and YYDKDF (reference sequence). This CDR3 has 13 residues. Trimming removed 4 bases from V and 7 bases from J, with 11 bases in between. Autoimmune disease history or systemic immunosuppression barred patients. On cycle 4 day 1 and cycle 7 day 1, as well as at baseline, blood was sampled. This TCR came from an adult with an advanced solid tumor such as melanoma, head and neck, liver or kidney cancer. This sequence joins TRBV15 and TRBJ1-5; D gene uncertain. The sample here was CD4+ or CD8+ T cells sorted from blood, taken in a trial of the OX40 agonist ivuxolimab. In DNA, the CDR3 is TGTGCCACCAGCAAGAGGATTGACCAGCCCCAGCATTTT. It yields the protein CATSKRIDQPQHF.